A selection of T cell receptor beta chains follows, all from one sample in a study of T cell responses to AZD1222 COVID-19 vaccine. Clones were read by immunoSEQ multiplex PCR, and TCRdb kept only the in-frame ones, dropping some. Of some 83,000 clones listed, over 75% are singletons. This specimen was peripheral blood, taken 28 days after the second AZD1222 dose. Receptor source: an adult who received the AZD1222 COVID-19 vaccine. Both conserved end residues are part of each CDR3. D genes are given only for firm matches. Part of the rows lack a size; the others show once, few, many or a class for expanded clones.

>14|TRBV4-1|once|TRBD1
CASSHTGVDTEAFF
>11|TRBV24-1|.|.
CATSVGNGQFF
>13|TRBV27|.|.
CASSFFTTDTQYF
>12|TRBV19|.|.
CASSGWGYGYTF
>11|TRBV20-1|.|.
CSASRGGEQYF
>14|TRBV30|.|.
CAWSYHYDDNEQFF
>16|TRBV12-5|.|.
CASGLVPIYVWGGYTF
>15|TRBV29-1|once|.
CSATPGDLAGNTIYF
>12|TRBV9|.|.
CASSPHQETQYF
>15|TRBV9|.|TRBD1
CASSATGADNEKLFF
>13|TRBV11-3|.|.
CASSARGYTEAFF
>14|TRBV6-5|.|.
CASSYGQVGFAAFF
>16|TRBV3-1/TRBV3-2|.|TRBD1
CASSQTKTGGYEKLFF
>13|TRBV27|.|.
CATSGRTSYEQYF
>15|TRBV6-5|.|.
CASSYSGNLNTEAFF
>11|TRBV5-1|.|.
CASRLGYEQYF
>15|TRBV4-2|.|TRBD2
CASSHAGGRTGELFF
>15|TRBV3-1/TRBV3-2|.|TRBD1
CASSQGTGGSETQYF
>15|TRBV28|.|TRBD1
CASSLRDRGTTEAFF
>15|TRBV5-4|.|.
CASSSMGSNTGELFF
>16|TRBV30|.|.
CAWRRGDNALVGGYTF
>18|TRBV5-8|few|.
CASSLAGDGRYYTGELFF
>14|TRBV11-3|.|.
CASSPGVVGNGYTF
>16|TRBV5-5|.|TRBD1
CASSPSTGTGIHEQFF
>12|TRBV4-1|.|.
CASSQDRRQQFF
>15|TRBV5-1|.|TRBD2
CASSPRGGVTDTQYF
>12|TRBV15|.|.
CATSRGGRPQHF
>15|TRBV4-3|once|.
CASSQEGSSFYGYTF
>15|TRBV2|once|.
CASTRSQFFLGGYTF
>14|TRBV15|.|.
CATSSQFSNQPQHF
>16|TRBV27|.|TRBD2
CASRRRLAGGLNEQFF
>14|TRBV13|.|.
CASTVFSYNSPLHF
>11|TRBV20-1|.|.
CSARVRVVAFF
>17|TRBV18|.|TRBD1
CASSPLGQGSENTEAFF
>19|TRBV12-5|once|TRBD1
CASGLYAGSNDRVFYGYTF
>18|TRBV5-4|.|.
CASSLGPQPGQYNQPQHF